What follows are 27 T cell receptor beta chains derived from one specimen sequenced in a study of CD8 T cells in ankylosing spondylitis. MiXCR was run by TCRdb on the 5' RACE reads, yielding one entry per CDR3 protein. This table has over 95,000 distinct CDR3 sequences, about 8.5% appearing once. The specimen sequenced was blood, either unsorted or a sorted T cell fraction (not recorded which). Source of these receptors: a male donor with ankylosing spondylitis or in good health (not recorded which).

In its sample, this clonotype was seen many times. The V gene is TRBV5-5, the J gene TRBJ1-1; D is unclear. CDR1 and CDR2 (germline): SGHKS, YYEKEE (reference sequence). Trimming took 6 bases from V and 7 from J, leaving 19 bases between them. The CDR3 length is 14 residues. DNA of the CDR3: TGTGCCAGCACGGCTCGGCAGGCAGCCAGTGAAGCTTTCTTT. Translation: CASTARQAASEAFF.

This clonotype came up many times. The chain uses TRBV12-3 or TRBV12-4 and TRBJ2-1; TRBD1 might be the D (5 bases). Between the trimmed V and J ends, which lost 7 bases and 4 bases, there was a span of 14 bases. The CDR3 length is 14 residues. In DNA, the CDR3 is TGTGCCAGCAATCCCGGCAGGGATTACAATGAGCAGTTCTTC. This encodes CASNPGRDYNEQFF.

This clonotype was seen repeatedly, ten times or more. The chain employs TRBV10-2 and TRBJ2-7; D might be TRBD1 (5 bases). From germline, CDR1 is WSHSY and CDR2 SAAADI. The CDR3 sequence is 13 residues long. V shed 4 bases and J shed 0 bases, with 7 bases lying between them. Here the CDR3 DNA reads TGCGCCAGCAGTGTAAGGGGCTCCTACGAGCAGTACTTC. Protein sequence: CASSVRGSYEQYF.

This clonotype was counted ten times or more. V gene TRBV10-2 combines with J gene TRBJ2-5, with 11 bases matching TRBD1. This CDR3 region has 14 residues. Trimming at V came to 8 bases and at J to 7 bases, leaving 9 bases not matched to a gene. Per the germline V gene, CDR1 is WSHSY and CDR2 is SAAADI. The CDR3 bases are TGCGCCAGCTGTCCCGGGACAGGGGGACGGACCCAGTACTTC. Protein sequence: CASCPGTGGRTQYF.

This chain connects TRBV5-1 to TRBJ2-2, with 8 bases lining up with TRBD1. Per the germline V gene, CDR1 is SGHRS and CDR2 is YFSETQ. CDR3 length: 14 residues. V shed 4 bases, J shed 4 bases, and the junction held 3 bases outside the gene matches. CDR3 amino acids: CASSLRGRTGELFF. Written as DNA, the CDR3 is TGCGCCAGCAGCCTCAGGGGGCGCACCGGGGAGCTGTTTTTT.

This clonotype has at least ten counts. The V gene is TRBV11-1, the J gene TRBJ1-5; weak D call: TRBD1 (6 bases). Trimming cost V 5 bases and J 5 bases, with 25 bases left between them. CDR1 is SGHAT and CDR2 is FQDESV in the germline V gene (reference sequence). The length of the CDR3 is 18 residues. CDR3 DNA: TGTGCCAGCAGCCCTCACCCTTTTCAGACAGGCCCGCATCAGCCCCAGCATTTT. It codes for CASSPHPFQTGPHQPQHF.

The chain links TRBV4-3 to TRBJ1-2; D is perhaps TRBD1 (6 bases). Trimming pared 4 bases from V and 6 bases from J, leaving 15 bases between. This CDR3 region has 14 residues. Germline CDR1 is LGHNA and CDR2 is YSLEER. The CDR3 spells CASSPSDRLHGYTF. In DNA form, the CDR3 reads TGCGCCAGCAGCCCCTCTGACAGGCTGCATGGCTACACCTTC.

This clonotype was counted ten times or more. The chain recombines TRBV14 with TRBJ2-1, with D perhaps TRBD2 (6 bases). CDR3 size: 15 residues. The ends were cut back, 3 bases at V and 5 bases at J, with 14 bases in the middle. Germline V gene data show CDR1 as SGHDN and CDR2 as FVKESK. CDR3 sequence: CASSHVGDWDNEQFF. DNA for the CDR3: TGTGCCAGCAGCCATGTGGGGGACTGGGACAATGAGCAGTTCTTC.

The chain has TRBV7-3 and TRBJ1-1; D uncertain. Germline assignment: CDR1 SGHTA and CDR2 FQGTGA. V lost 1 base and J lost 1, with 10 bases in between. This CDR3 has 15 amino acids. The CDR3 spells CASSLNGLPNTEAFF. CDR3 nucleotides: TGTGCCAGCAGCTTAAATGGACTGCCGAACACTGAAGCTTTCTTT.

The CDR3 reads CASSPRGSGVYNEQFF. DNA for the CDR3: TGTGCCAGCAGCCCGCGAGGTAGCGGGGTTTACAATGAGCAGTTCTTC. V and J are TRBV3-1 and TRBJ2-1; 8 bases agree with TRBD2. The germline V gene encodes CDR1 LGHDT and CDR2 YNNKEL (reference sequence). V was clipped by 4 bases and J by 4 bases; unmatched bases: 9. The CDR3 sequence is 16 residues long.

This chain joins TRBV11-3 and TRBJ2-3; D is ambiguous. V lost 3 bases, J lost 2 bases, and 9 bases lay in between. The CDR3 contains 14 residues. Germline CDR1 reads SGHNT; CDR2 reads YENEEA. The CDR3 region has the DNA TGTGCCAGCAGCTTGACCCGATTCACAGATACGCAGTATTTT. Residues: CASSLTRFTDTQYF.

This clonotype was observed at least ten times. The chain has TRBV20-1 and TRBJ2-7; tentatively, D is TRBD1 (5 bases). Germline CDR1 and CDR2: DFQATT and SNEGSKA (reference sequence). Trimming took off 5 bases at V and 1 base at J, with 12 bases between the two ends. There are 13 residues in the CDR3. The CDR3 DNA is TGCAGTGCTCCGGCGGCAGGGTCCTACGAGCAGTACTTC. Its translation: CSAPAAGSYEQYF.

This clonotype was found a few times. The rearrangement uses TRBV18 and TRBJ2-4; D gene uncertain. V dropped 0 bases and J dropped 0 bases, with 12 bases sitting between them. Germline CDR1 reads KGHSH; CDR2 reads LQKENI. The CDR3 contains 17 residues. The DNA of the CDR3 is TGTGCCAGCTCACCACCAGGGCAGGATATAGCCAAAAACATTCAGTACTTC. Translation: CASSPPGQDIAKNIQYF. Full variable domain (missing parts from reference TRBV18 and TRBJ2-4): NAGVMQNPRHLVRRRGQEARLRCSPMKGHSHVYWYRQLPEEGLKFMVYLQKENIIDESGMPKERFSAEFPKEGPSILRIQQVVRGDSAAYFCASSPPGQDIAKNIQYFGAGTRLSVL.

This clonotype has at least ten counts. The chain combines TRBV20-1 with TRBJ1-2, with 7 nucleotides matching TRBD1. Germline loops: CDR1 DFQATT, CDR2 SNEGSKA (reference sequence). The CDR3 contains 13 residues. V gave up 0 bases and J gave up 4 bases; unmatched junction bases: 2. The CDR3 bases are TGCAGTGCTAGAGAGACAGGGAGCTATGGCTACACCTTC. This encodes CSARETGSYGYTF.

This clonotype was observed at least ten times. As DNA, the CDR3 is TGTGCCAGCAGCTTCGGGCGGGCCAAAGTTGCGGATACGCAGTATTTT. It is translated as CASSFGRAKVADTQYF. V gene TRBV11-2 combines with J gene TRBJ2-3; D is possibly TRBD2 (5 bases). Germline CDR1 and CDR2: SGHAT and FQNNGV. The ends were cut back, 3 bases at V and 6 bases at J, with 19 bases in the middle. CDR3 length: 16 amino acids.

This clonotype occurred many times. This chain joins TRBV11-2 and TRBJ2-3; TRBD2 matches 12 bases. CDR3 length: 18 amino acids. Per germline, CDR1 SGHAT and CDR2 FQNNGV. Trimming removed 1 base from V and 0 bases from J; junction bases left unmatched: 5. CDR3 sequence: CASSLGGLAGPSTDTQYF. The CDR3 nucleotides read TGTGCCAGCAGCTTAGGGGGACTAGCGGGTCCTAGCACAGATACGCAGTATTTT. The whole variable domain, filled in from reference TRBV11-2 and TRBJ2-3, reads EAGVAQSPRYKIIEKRQSVAFWCNPISGHATLYWYQQILGQGPKLLIQFQNNGVVDDSQLPKDRFSAERLKGVDSTLKIQPAKLEDSAVYLCASSLGGLAGPSTDTQYFGPGTRLTVL.

The table lists this clonotype with many counts. This CDR3 is CSVVGRVTEAFF. The CDR3 DNA sequence: TGCAGCGTTGTTGGTAGGGTCACTGAAGCTTTCTTT. The chain couples TRBV29-1 to TRBJ1-1; D is unresolved. Germline values: CDR1 SQVTM, CDR2 ANQGSEA. This CDR3 contains 12 residues. Between the trimmed V and J ends, which lost 4 bases and 4 bases, there was a span of 10 bases. Drawing the rest from reference TRBV29-1 and TRBJ1-1, the complete variable domain is SAVISQKPSRDICQRGTSLTIQCQVDSQVTMMFWYRQQPGQSLTLIATANQGSEATYESGFVIDKFPISRPNLTFSTLTVSNMSPEDSSIYLCSVVGRVTEAFFGQGTRLTVV.

CDR3 coding DNA: TGTGCCAGCTTCACCGGAACAGGGAGCAATGAGCAGTTCTTC. This codes for CASFTGTGSNEQFF. The V and J genes are TRBV18 and TRBJ2-1; D is possibly TRBD1 (6 bases). The ends were cut back, 7 bases at V and 6 bases at J, with 16 bases in the middle. Germline values: CDR1 KGHSH, CDR2 LQKENI. CDR3 size: 14 residues.

In its sample, this clonotype was seen many times. V gene TRBV7-9 combines with J gene TRBJ2-3; TRBD2 matches 7 bases. The CDR3 has 17 amino acids. V gave up 5 bases and J gave up 5 bases; unmatched junction bases: 16. Germline V gene sequence: CDR1 SEHNR, CDR2 FQNEAQ (reference sequence). The CDR3 sequence: CASSPRTMCGSVDTQYF. Here the CDR3 DNA reads TGTGCCAGCAGCCCCAGGACTATGTGCGGGAGTGTAGATACGCAGTATTTT. The full variable domain, in which reference TRBV7-9 and TRBJ2-3 provide the parts outside the CDR3, is DTGVSQNPRHKITKRGQNVTFRCDPISEHNRLYWYRQTLGQGPEFLTYFQNEAQLEKSRLLSDRFSAERPKGSFSTLEIQRTEQGDSAMYLCASSPRTMCGSVDTQYFGPGTRLTVL.

This rearrangement joins TRBV6-5 to TRBJ1-2; D not resolved. The length of the CDR3 is 11 residues. With 2 bases removed from V and 8 bases from J, the gap between germline ends came to 6 bases. Germline values: CDR1 MNHEY, CDR2 SVGAGI. The CDR3 reads CASSYEGGYTF. The CDR3 region has the DNA TGTGCCAGCAGTTACGAGGGAGGCTACACCTTC.

Of note for this clonotype: A much larger clone lies a single base off, so this may be a read error. The chain uses TRBV19 and TRBJ2-1; possibly TRBD1 or TRBD2 for D (5 bases each). The V gene's germline CDR1 is LNHDA and CDR2 SQIVND (reference sequence). This CDR3 region has 16 residues. CDR3 loop: CTSSIGQRTWDNEQFF. DNA for the CDR3: TGTACCAGTAGTATCGGGCAGCGGACATGGGACAATGAGCAGTTCTTC.

This clonotype has a count of ten or more. V is TRBV20-1 and J is TRBJ2-2; 12 bases line up with TRBD2. Germline values: CDR1 DFQATT, CDR2 SNEGSKA (reference sequence). The CDR3 extends over 15 amino acids. The V gene end was trimmed by 5 bases and the J gene end by 5 bases; junction bases not matched to a gene: 6. The CDR3 nucleotides are TGCAGTGCTGCTAGCGGGGGGGCCAGTACCGGGGAGCTGTTTTTT. It yields the protein CSAASGGASTGELFF.

At least ten counts were recorded for this clonotype. The rearrangement uses TRBV2 and TRBJ2-4; D is unresolved. Per the germline V gene, CDR1 is SNHLY and CDR2 is FYNNEI. This CDR3 spans 13 amino acids. V shed 9 bases and J shed 0 bases, with 9 bases lying between them. Here the CDR3 DNA reads TGTGCCAGGCAGCCCCTAGCCAAAAACATTCAGTACTTC. It codes for CARQPLAKNIQYF.

The chain's CDR3 is CASSKGQGVSYNEQFF. The DNA for the CDR3 is TGTGCCAGTAGTAAGGGACAGGGGGTCTCCTACAATGAGCAGTTCTTC. This rearrangement joins TRBV19 to TRBJ2-1; 11 bases align to TRBD1. After removal of 4 bases from V and 0 bases from J, the junction contained 2 bases not matched to a gene. The CDR3 is 16 amino acids. Germline-derived CDR1 and CDR2 are LNHDA and SQIVND (reference sequence).

This clonotype has just a few counts. The chain employs TRBV4-3 and TRBJ2-1; TRBD1 is a possible D gene (5 bases). CDR1 is LGHNA, CDR2 YSLEER, per germline. Trimming took 1 base from V and 8 from J, leaving 12 bases between them. The CDR3 covers 14 residues. The DNA for the CDR3 is TGCGCCAGCAGCCAAGGGGTAAGGGGCCATGAGCAGTTCTTC. It translates to CASSQGVRGHEQFF.

This clonotype has a count of ten or more. V usage is TRBV29-1 and J usage is TRBJ2-3; D remains unclear. There are 14 residues in the CDR3. From germline, CDR1 is SQVTM and CDR2 ANQGSEA. Deletions cut 1 base from V and 1 base from J, with 9 bases between. The CDR3 bases are TGCAGCGTTGAAGGGACGGTTGGCACAGATACGCAGTATTTT. Protein sequence: CSVEGTVGTDTQYF.

This chain uses TRBV29-1 with TRBJ2-7; 10 bases fit TRBD1. V shed 1 base, J shed 3 bases, and the junction held 0 bases outside the gene matches. From germline, CDR1 is SQVTM and CDR2 ANQGSEA. This CDR3 has 13 residues. The CDR3 DNA reads as TGCAGCGTTGAAGGGACAGGGGGCTACGAGCAGTACTTC. Amino acid sequence: CSVEGTGGYEQYF.